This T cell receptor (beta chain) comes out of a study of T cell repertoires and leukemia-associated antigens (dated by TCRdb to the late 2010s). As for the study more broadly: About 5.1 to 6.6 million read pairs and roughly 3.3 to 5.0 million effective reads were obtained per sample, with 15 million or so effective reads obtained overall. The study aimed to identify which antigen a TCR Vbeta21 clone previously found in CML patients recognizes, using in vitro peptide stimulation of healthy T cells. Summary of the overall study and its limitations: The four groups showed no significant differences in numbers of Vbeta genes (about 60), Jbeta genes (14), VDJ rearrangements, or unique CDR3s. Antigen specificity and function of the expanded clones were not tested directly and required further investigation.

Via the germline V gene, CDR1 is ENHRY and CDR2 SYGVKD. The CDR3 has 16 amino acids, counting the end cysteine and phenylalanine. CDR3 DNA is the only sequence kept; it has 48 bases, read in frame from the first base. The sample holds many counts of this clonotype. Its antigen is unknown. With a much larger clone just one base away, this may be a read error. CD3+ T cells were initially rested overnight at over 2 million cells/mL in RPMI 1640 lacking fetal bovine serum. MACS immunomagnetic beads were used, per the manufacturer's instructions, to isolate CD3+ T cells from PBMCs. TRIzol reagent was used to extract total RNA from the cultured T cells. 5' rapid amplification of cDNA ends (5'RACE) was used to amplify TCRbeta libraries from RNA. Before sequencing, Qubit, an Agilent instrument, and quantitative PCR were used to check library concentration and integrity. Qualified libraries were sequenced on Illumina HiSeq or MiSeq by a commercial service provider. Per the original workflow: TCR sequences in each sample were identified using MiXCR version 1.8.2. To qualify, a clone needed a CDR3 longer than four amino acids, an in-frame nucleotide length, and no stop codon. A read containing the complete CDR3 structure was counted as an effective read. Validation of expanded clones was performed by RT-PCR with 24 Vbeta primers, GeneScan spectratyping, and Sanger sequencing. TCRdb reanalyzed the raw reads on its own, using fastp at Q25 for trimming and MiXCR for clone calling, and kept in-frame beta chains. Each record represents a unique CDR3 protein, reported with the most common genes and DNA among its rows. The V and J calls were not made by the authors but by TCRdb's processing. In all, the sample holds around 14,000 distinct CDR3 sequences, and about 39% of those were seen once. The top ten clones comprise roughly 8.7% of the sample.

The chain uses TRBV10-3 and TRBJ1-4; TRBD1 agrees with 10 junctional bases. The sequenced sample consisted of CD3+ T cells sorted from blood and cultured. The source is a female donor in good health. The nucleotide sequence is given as TGTACCATCAGTGAGTCGAGGACAGGGGGTGATGAAAAACTGTTTTTT. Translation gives CTISESRTGGDEKLFF.